This entry lists 31 T cell receptor beta chains sequenced from one sample in a study of graft-versus-host responses after intestinal transplantation. Method: immunoSEQ multiplex PCR; TCRdb's copy keeps in-frame clones and lacks some. Altogether around 23,000 clones are present, more than 90% being singletons, with the ten largest covering 0.82%. The material sequenced was PBMCs, taken approximately 32 days after intestinal transplant. The receptor set was obtained from a human patient who received an intestinal transplant, so some T cells may come from the graft donor.

With respect to this clone: No DNA is shown, since the ends of the CDR3 on it are uncertain; the CDR3 is the one TCRdb lists. The chain joins TRBV7-9 to TRBJ2-5; the table's D call of TRBD2 was not tested on the DNA. The CDR3 adds up to 11 amino acids, both ends counted. Germline V lookup: CDR1 SEHNR, CDR2 FQNEAQ (reference sequence). Here the CDR3 reads CASSFGEGSYF.

The chain links TRBV7-9 to TRBJ1-1; the match to TRBD1 covers 10 bases. There are 14 residues in the CDR3. From germline, CDR1 is SEHNR and CDR2 FQNEAQ (reference sequence). Losses at the gene ends were 5 bases for V and 4 bases for J; bases not matched to a gene: 4. Here the CDR3 DNA reads TGTGCCAGCAGCACCCGGACAGGGGGCACTGAAGCTTTCTTT. Amino acid sequence: CASSTRTGGTEAFF.

This chain connects TRBV28 to TRBJ2-7; D is unresolved. Germline CDR1 and CDR2: MDHEN and SYDVKM. The CDR3 consists of 11 residues. V shed 6 bases and J shed 3 bases, with 6 bases lying between them. The CDR3 sequence is CASSFNYEQYF. DNA for the CDR3: TGTGCCAGCAGCTTCAACTACGAGCAGTACTTC.

V gene TRBV14 combines with J gene TRBJ1-1; D is ambiguous. The V and J ends lost 3 bases and 0 bases respectively, with 14 bases between them. Germline lookup yields CDR1 SGHDN and CDR2 FVKESK. There are 16 residues in the CDR3. Here the CDR3 reads CASSHGTFHVNTEAFF. In DNA form, the CDR3 reads TGTGCCAGCAGCCACGGTACCTTTCACGTGAACACTGAAGCTTTCTTT.

V is TRBV11-2 and J is TRBJ2-2, with 7 bases lining up with TRBD1. V lost 2 bases, J lost 7 bases, and 10 bases stayed unmatched. In germline, CDR1 is SGHAT, CDR2 FQNNGV. The CDR3 totals 16 residues. The CDR3 DNA reads as TGTGCCAGCAGCTTAAGAGAGGGGGCGCTAGGCGGGGAGCTGTTTTTT. This codes for CASSLREGALGGELFF.

The genes are TRBV10-3 and TRBJ1-2, with D possibly being TRBD1 (5 bases). Germline V CDR1 and CDR2: ENHRY, SYGVKD. CDR3 size: 13 residues. Trimming took off 2 bases at V and 4 bases at J, with 8 bases between the two ends. The CDR3 loop is CAISEEDSYGYTF. DNA for the CDR3: TGTGCCATCAGTGAGGAAGACAGCTATGGCTACACCTTC.

This chain uses TRBV6-1 with TRBJ2-1; D remains ambiguous. The CDR3 totals 12 residues. V was trimmed by 4 bases and J by 7 bases, leaving 8 bases between them. Germline V lookup: CDR1 MNHNS, CDR2 SASEGT. The DNA of the CDR3 is TGTGCCAGCAGTGGTCTTTGGAATGAGCAGTTCTTC. Translating gives CASSGLWNEQFF.

This rearrangement joins TRBV28 to TRBJ2-5; 9 nucleotides align to TRBD2. The CDR3 is 13 amino acids. CDR1 and CDR2 (germline): MDHEN, SYDVKM. After removal of 6 bases from V and 5 bases from J, the junction contained 4 bases not matched to a gene. The CDR3 region has the DNA TGTGCCAGCAGCCCCACTAGCGGGGAGACCCAGTACTTC. Translated: CASSPTSGETQYF.

This chain joins TRBV23-1 and TRBJ2-7; D might be TRBD1 or TRBD2, each matching 5 bases. TRBV23-1 is assigned to the ORF class and has an uncertain function. V lost 0 bases to trimming and J lost 4 bases, with 10 bases between them. This CDR3 comprises 14 residues. The CDR3 coding sequence is TGCGCCAGCAGTCAATCGGGGACCGTTTACGAGCAGTACTTC. Encoded protein: CASSQSGTVYEQYF.

V is TRBV27 and J is TRBJ1-5; D gene uncertain. V dropped 6 bases and J dropped 2 bases, with 14 bases sitting between them. CDR3 length: 15 amino acids. The V gene's germline CDR1 is MNHEY and CDR2 SMNVEV (reference sequence). For the CDR3, the DNA is TGTGCCAGCAGCCAAAGCCCCCGGGGCAATCAGCCCCAGCATTTT. Amino acid sequence: CASSQSPRGNQPQHF.

The CDR3 bases are TGTGCCAGCAGTGACTCTTTGGACAGGGCTTTCTCCTACGAGCAGTACTTC. Its translation: CASSDSLDRAFSYEQYF. The rearrangement links TRBV6-4 to TRBJ2-7, with 8 bases identical to TRBD1. The V and J ends lost 0 bases and 0 bases, in that order; junction bases with no gene match: 7. CDR1 and CDR2 from the germline V gene are MRHNA and SNTAGT. This CDR3 spans 17 amino acids.

The chain is built from TRBV7-3 and TRBJ2-1; 10 nucleotides line up with TRBD2. Germline trimming cut 2 bases from V and 6 bases from J; bases unmatched to any gene: 1. The CDR3 runs to 14 residues. In germline, CDR1 is SGHTA, CDR2 FQGTGA. CDR3 in DNA: TGTGCCAGCAGCTTACTAGCGGGAGCCAATGAGCAGTTCTTC. It encodes CASSLLAGANEQFF.

The DNA of the CDR3 is TGTGCCAGCAGCTTTCCGAGCTCTGGAAACACCATATATTTT. Its translation: CASSFPSSGNTIYF. The chain combines TRBV11-2 with TRBJ1-3; D gene uncertain. Trimming removed 3 bases from V and 0 bases from J, with 6 bases in between. Looked up from germline, CDR1 is SGHAT and CDR2 is FQNNGV. This CDR3 contains 14 residues.

The chain couples TRBV5-6 to TRBJ2-1; a possible D gene is TRBD1 (6 bases). V lost 4 bases, J lost 7 bases, and 15 bases lay in between. There are 14 residues in the CDR3. Germline V gene lookup returns CDR1 SGHDT and CDR2 YYEEEE. Written as DNA, the CDR3 is TGTGCCAGCAGCGAACTCCGGGACAATAATGAGCAGTTCTTC. Translating gives CASSELRDNNEQFF.

The V gene is TRBV6-1, the J gene TRBJ2-1; 9 nucleotides align to TRBD2. J lost 6 bases, V lost 8 bases, and 5 bases had no gene match. Germline V gene data show CDR1 as MNHNS and CDR2 as SASEGT. CDR3 length: 13 amino acids. CDR3 loop: CASRRLAVNEQFF. In nucleotides, the CDR3 is TGTGCCAGCCGGCGACTAGCGGTCAATGAGCAGTTCTTC.

V gene TRBV9 combines with J gene TRBJ2-1; D perhaps matches TRBD1 (6 bases). Trimming stripped 0 bases from V and 9 bases from J, with 10 bases between. The CDR3 is made up of 13 amino acids. Germline V lookup: CDR1 SGDLS, CDR2 YYNGEE. Here the CDR3 DNA reads TGTGCCAGCAGCGTAGGGACAGCCCCTGAGCAGTTCTTC. This encodes CASSVGTAPEQFF.

This sequence joins TRBV27 and TRBJ1-1; tentative D call: TRBD1 (5 bases). The CDR3 extends over 18 amino acids. Germline assignment: CDR1 MNHEY and CDR2 SMNVEV (reference sequence). V gave up 0 bases and J gave up 7 bases, with 24 bases separating them. Written as DNA, the CDR3 is TGTGCCAGCAGTTTATCCGGCGGGGTGGTACTGCGGGGGAGTGAAGCTTTCTTT. Protein product: CASSLSGGVVLRGSEAFF.

The chain couples TRBV30 to TRBJ2-1, with D perhaps TRBD1 (6 bases). CDR1 GTSNPN and CDR2 SVGIG come from the germline V gene (reference sequence). The CDR3 has 13 residues. V lost 2 bases, J lost 3 bases, and 8 bases lay in between. CDR3 amino acids: CAWSSGVYNEQFF. In nucleotides, the CDR3 is TGTGCCTGGAGTTCAGGGGTCTACAATGAGCAGTTCTTC. Full variable domain (remainder filled in from reference TRBV30 and TRBJ2-1): SQTIHQWPATLVQPVGSPLSLECTVEGTSNPNLYWYRQAAGRGLQLLFYSVGIGQISSEVPQNLSASRPQDRQFILSSKKLLLSDSGFYLCAWSSGVYNEQFFGPGTRLTVL.

This clone appeared a single time. This chain connects TRBV5-6 to TRBJ1-2; 9 nucleotides agree with TRBD1. The CDR3 totals 18 residues. V was pared by 0 bases and J by 2 bases, with 11 bases of the junction left unmatched. Germline V CDR1 and CDR2: SGHDT, YYEEEE. DNA of the CDR3: TGTGCCAGCAGCTTGGTCGGCCGGGACAGGGTGGGGAACTATGGCTACACCTTC. Encoded protein: CASSLVGRDRVGNYGYTF.

J is TRBJ1-1 and V is TRBV7-9; D is possibly TRBD1 (5 bases). V was trimmed by 6 bases and J by 2 bases, leaving 16 bases between them. Looked up from germline, CDR1 is SEHNR and CDR2 is FQNEAQ (reference sequence). This CDR3 region has 15 residues. The chain's CDR3 is CASRGITGANTEAFF. As DNA, the CDR3 is TGTGCCAGCAGGGGAATAACAGGTGCAAACACTGAAGCTTTCTTT.

Only one count was recorded for this clone. The J gene is TRBJ1-4, the V gene TRBV15; 10 nucleotides match TRBD1. V lost 3 bases and J lost 4; bases outside the gene matches: 5. The V gene's germline CDR1 is LNHNV and CDR2 YYDKDF (reference sequence). The CDR3 totals 16 residues. CDR3 amino acids: CATSRGRTGGNEKLFF. CDR3 coding DNA: TGTGCCACCAGCAGGGGACGGACAGGGGGTAATGAAAAACTGTTTTTT.

CDR3 residues: CASSATVVVEAFF. CDR3 sequence (DNA): TGTGCCAGCAGTGCGACAGTAGTCGTTGAAGCTTTCTTT. The chain links TRBV2 to TRBJ1-1; tentatively, D is TRBD1 (5 bases). There are 13 residues in the CDR3. V was pared by 4 bases and J by 7 bases, with 13 bases between. The germline CDR1 and CDR2 sequences are SNHLY and FYNNEI. Supplemented by reference TRBV2 and TRBJ1-1, the full variable domain reads EPEVTQTPSHQVTQMGQEVILRCVPISNHLYFYWYRQILGQKVEFLVSFYNNEISEKSEIFDDQFSVERPDGSNFTLKIRSTKLEDSAMYFCASSATVVVEAFFGQGTRLTVV.

The rearrangement links TRBV28 to TRBJ2-5, with a weak D call TRBD2 (6 bases). Trimming pared 6 bases from V and 3 bases from J, leaving 14 bases between. The V gene's germline CDR1 is MDHEN and CDR2 SYDVKM. CDR3 size: 14 residues. The CDR3 DNA reads TGTGCCAGCAGAAGGTTTAGCGGAAAAGAGACCCAGTACTTC. Translated: CASRRFSGKETQYF.

The chain couples TRBV4-1 to TRBJ2-1; no definite D call. Germline V gene data show CDR1 as MGHRA and CDR2 as YSYEKL. CDR3 size: 13 residues. Trimming cost V 2 bases and J 7 bases, with 9 bases left between them. CDR3 nucleotides: TGCGCCAGCAGCCAAACCCCTTGGAATGAGCAGTTCTTC. Its translation is CASSQTPWNEQFF.

The CDR3 DNA is TGTGCCAGCAGCTTCGCGATAGCGGGAGCTAGCACAGATACGCAGTATTTT. It yields the protein CASSFAIAGASTDTQYF. The genes are TRBV11-2 and TRBJ2-3, with TRBD2 matching over 9 bases. V dropped 3 bases and J dropped 0; count of bases not matched to a gene: 7. This CDR3 region has 17 residues. Germline CDR1 SGHAT, CDR2 FQNNGV.

The chain uses TRBV11-2 and TRBJ2-7, with no clear D. V was clipped by 2 bases and J by 0 bases, with 8 bases between them. The CDR3 length is 14 residues. Per the germline V gene, CDR1 is SGHAT and CDR2 is FQNNGV. CDR3 in DNA: TGTGCCAGCAGCTTAACGACGAGCTCCTACGAGCAGTACTTC. Translated, it gives CASSLTTSSYEQYF.

V gene TRBV6-5 combines with J gene TRBJ2-7; TRBD1 aligns across 7 bases. The CDR3 length is 13 residues. Germline CDR1 reads MNHEY; CDR2 reads SVGAGI. V lost 0 bases to trimming and J lost 4 bases; unmatched junction nucleotides: 0. The CDR3 reads CASSYSTGYEQYF. DNA of the CDR3: TGTGCCAGCAGTTACTCGACAGGGTACGAGCAGTACTTC.

J is TRBJ1-1 and V is TRBV30; the match to TRBD1 covers 7 bases. Germline CDR1 is GTSNPN and CDR2 is SVGIG (reference sequence). After removal of 3 bases from V and 4 bases from J, the junction contained 5 bases not matched to a gene. The CDR3 is 13 residues long. The DNA of the CDR3 is TGTGCCTGGAGCCTGGGACAGCTCACTGAAGCTTTCTTT. Protein: CAWSLGQLTEAFF.

The chain has TRBV27 and TRBJ1-1; D possibly corresponds to TRBD1 (6 bases). V was cut by 3 bases and J by 2 bases, with 10 bases left in between. This CDR3 comprises 14 residues. Germline assignment: CDR1 MNHEY and CDR2 SMNVEV (reference sequence). The DNA for the CDR3 is TGTGCCAGCAGTTTGGGGGCGGGTAACACTGAAGCTTTCTTT. Encoded protein: CASSLGAGNTEAFF.

The V and J genes are TRBV7-9 and TRBJ1-2, with unresolved D. This CDR3 spans 15 amino acids. CDR1 is SEHNR, CDR2 FQNEAQ, per germline (reference sequence). Trimming took 0 bases from V and 4 from J, leaving 12 bases between them. CDR3 sequence reads: CASSLAGAGGYGYTF. CDR3 in DNA: TGTGCCAGCAGCTTAGCGGGAGCCGGCGGCTATGGCTACACCTTC.

The gene calls are TRBV27 and TRBJ2-7; 7 bases are a match to TRBD1. Germline values: CDR1 MNHEY, CDR2 SMNVEV (reference sequence). This CDR3 region has 13 residues. The ends lost 5 bases at V and 2 bases at J; junction bases unmatched: 3. The CDR3 region is CASSPTGAYEQYF. CDR3 coding DNA: TGTGCCAGCAGTCCAACAGGGGCCTACGAGCAGTACTTC.